The rows below give T cell receptor beta chains drawn from one sample of a study of OX40 agonist ivuxolimab in advanced cancers. Sequencing was performed with immunoSEQ multiplex PCR; in TCRdb, only in-frame clones are kept and a portion is missing. The sample includes about 36,000 clones, approximately 72% seen only once; the top ten take roughly 13%. The sample here was CD4+ or CD8+ T cells sorted from blood, taken in a trial of the OX40 agonist ivuxolimab. The source of these receptors is an adult with an advanced solid tumor such as melanoma, head and neck, liver or kidney cancer. CDR3s leave out the opening cysteine and the closing phenylalanine or tryptophan. Clone size, where shown, is once, few, many, or a class for clones that have expanded.

V | size | length | CDR3
TRBV28 | few | 13 | ASSFLRERSYEQY
TRBV7-2 | . | 14 | ASSLTPLGGNQPQH
TRBV10-2 | . | 12 | ASKEEWGNQPQH
TRBV10-3 | . | 13 | AISEPVRGTDTQY
TRBV6-5 | . | 11 | ATTPRGGHGYT
TRBV29-1 | . | 11 | SVWTTKDTEAF
TRBV28 | few | 16 | ASSPSPGLGTLDQPQH
TRBV18 | . | 12 | ASSPASGSTEQF
TRBV28 | once | 14 | ASSPGTGGSNQPQH
TRBV6-6 | once | 12 | ASSKDRDHYEQY
TRBV6-5 | . | 13 | ASSRQGGVSYEQY
TRBV6-6 | . | 9 | ASSRDYGYT
TRBV19 | . | 12 | ASSPQGRRTEAF
TRBV18 | once | 11 | ASSQGPGAEAF
TRBV28 | . | 18 | ASSLVGGVPGVRGANVLT
TRBV4-1 | . | 12 | ASSQTGNTGELF
TRBV19 | few | 13 | ASSTGRPPSYEQY
TRBV10-1 | . | 12 | ASSDRAYTDTQY
TRBV20-1 | . | 9 | SASTEDTQY
TRBV11-2 | . | 14 | ASSSGTDVAKNIQY
TRBV28 | . | 14 | ASSLTGGAGNTEAF
TRBV5-6 | . | 14 | ASSLVPLSSTDTQY
TRBV19 | . | 11 | ASRSWRQETQY
TRBV25-1 | . | 12 | ASSSDRRTDTQY
TRBV21-1 | . | 13 | ASRGPSLLRQPQH
TRBV7-8 | few | 11 | ASSIGVGYEQY
TRBV6-5 | . | 11 | ASREDPPYEQY